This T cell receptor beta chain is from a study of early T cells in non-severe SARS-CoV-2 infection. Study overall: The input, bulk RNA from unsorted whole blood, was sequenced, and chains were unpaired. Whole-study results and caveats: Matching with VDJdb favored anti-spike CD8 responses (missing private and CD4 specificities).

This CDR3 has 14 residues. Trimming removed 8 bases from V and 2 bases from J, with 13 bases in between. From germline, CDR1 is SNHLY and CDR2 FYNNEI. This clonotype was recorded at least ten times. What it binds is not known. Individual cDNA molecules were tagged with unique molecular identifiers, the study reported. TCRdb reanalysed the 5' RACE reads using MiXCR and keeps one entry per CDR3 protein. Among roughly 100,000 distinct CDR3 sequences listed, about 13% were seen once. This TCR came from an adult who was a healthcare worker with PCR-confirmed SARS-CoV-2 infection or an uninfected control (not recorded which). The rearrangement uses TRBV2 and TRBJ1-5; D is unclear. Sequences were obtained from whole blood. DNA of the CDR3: TGTGCCAGCGCGCGGCGGGAGGGCAATCAGCCCCAGCATTTT. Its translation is CASARREGNQPQHF.